The 23 T cell receptor beta chains reported below all come from one sample, sequenced in a study of OX40 agonist ivuxolimab in advanced cancers. Clones were read by immunoSEQ multiplex PCR, and TCRdb kept only the in-frame ones, dropping some. The sample includes about 46,000 clones, about nine tenths seen only once; the top ten take over 9.5%. The material sequenced was CD4+ or CD8+ T cells sorted from blood, taken in a trial of the OX40 agonist ivuxolimab. All receptors come from an adult with an advanced solid tumor such as melanoma, head and neck, liver or kidney cancer.

This rearrangement joins TRBV6-1 to TRBJ2-2; D remains ambiguous. CDR3 length: 12 residues. V was clipped by 5 bases and J by 3 bases, with 4 bases between them. CDR1 is MNHNS and CDR2 is SASEGT in the germline V gene. CDR3: CASSFYTGELFF. The CDR3 DNA reads as TGTGCCAGCAGTTTTTACACCGGGGAGCTGTTTTTT.

The chain carries TRBV14 and TRBJ2-1, with a tentative D call TRBD2 (6 bases). CDR1 and CDR2 (germline): SGHDN, FVKESK. The CDR3 length is 17 residues. The ends were cut back, 3 bases at V and 3 bases at J, with 18 bases in the middle. CDR3 bases: TGTGCCAGCAGCCAGGATATAGCGGAGGAGGTCTACAATGAGCAGTTCTTC. Translating gives CASSQDIAEEVYNEQFF.

This clone was picked up one time. CDR3 residues: CASSPERDSSYEQYF. The CDR3 nucleotides are TGTGCCAGCTCACCAGAGCGGGACTCCTCCTACGAGCAGTACTTC. The V gene is TRBV18, the J gene TRBJ2-7; 7 bases align to TRBD2. The CDR3 is 15 amino acids. Trimming removed 2 bases from V and 0 bases from J; junction bases left unmatched: 4. In germline, CDR1 is KGHSH, CDR2 LQKENI.

This clone was recorded a few times. V usage is TRBV27 and J usage is TRBJ1-1; no clear D gene. The CDR3 spans 15 residues. Per the germline V gene, CDR1 is MNHEY and CDR2 is SMNVEV (reference sequence). V was shortened by 2 bases and J by 0 bases, with 10 bases between the two germline ends. As DNA, the CDR3 is TGTGCCAGCAGTTTAGGTCCGGGGTTGAACACTGAAGCTTTCTTT. Translated: CASSLGPGLNTEAFF.

The rearrangement joins TRBV7-8 to TRBJ2-7; either TRBD1 or TRBD2 may supply D (5 bases each). Trimming took off 1 base at V and 0 bases at J, with 10 bases between the two ends. In germline, CDR1 is SGHVS, CDR2 FQNEAQ. The CDR3 contains 15 residues. The CDR3 is CASSLGAGSSYEQYF. CDR3 nucleotide sequence: TGTGCCAGCAGCTTAGGCGCAGGGAGCTCCTACGAGCAGTACTTC.

The chain is built from TRBV21-1 and TRBJ2-1; TRBD1, as called in the table, went unchecked against the DNA. TRBV21-1 is termed a pseudogene. This CDR3 has 16 residues. This chain's CDR3 is CASSPGQGSSYNEQFF. The CDR3 nucleotides are TGTGCCAGCAGCCCAGGACAGGGGAGCTCCTACAATGAGCAGTTCTTC.

The chain has TRBV10-3 and TRBJ1-1; TRBD1 might be the D (5 bases). The germline V gene encodes CDR1 ENHRY and CDR2 SYGVKD. With 6 bases removed from V and 0 bases from J, the gap between germline ends came to 17 bases. The CDR3 runs 16 residues. CDR3 protein: CAIRIDGGGMNTEAFF. The CDR3 DNA reads as TGTGCCATCAGGATAGACGGGGGGGGTATGAACACTGAAGCTTTCTTT.

This clone was seen a handful of times. The V gene is TRBV7-9, the J gene TRBJ2-7; a possible D gene is TRBD1 (5 bases). V gave up 8 bases and J gave up 7 bases, with 12 bases separating them. Per germline, CDR1 SEHNR and CDR2 FQNEAQ (reference sequence). The CDR3 totals 11 residues. The CDR3 spells CASAGPQEQYF. The CDR3 DNA reads TGTGCCAGCGCAGGGCCGCAAGAGCAGTACTTC.

The count of this clone is one. V and J are TRBV28 and TRBJ1-2; weak D call: TRBD1 (5 bases). From germline, CDR1 is MDHEN and CDR2 SYDVKM. With 2 bases removed from V and 3 bases from J, the gap between germline ends came to 10 bases. This CDR3 comprises 14 residues. CDR3: CASSLPPGDYGYTF. CDR3 nucleotide sequence: TGTGCCAGCAGTTTACCGCCGGGGGACTATGGCTACACCTTC.

The rearrangement joins TRBV28 to TRBJ2-1; 10 bases are shared with TRBD2. Germline V CDR1 and CDR2: MDHEN, SYDVKM. With 4 bases clipped from V and 6 bases from J, the junction kept 6 bases outside the gene matches. CDR3 length: 15 residues. CDR3 in amino acids: CASSWSSGGTNEQFF. For the CDR3, the DNA is TGTGCCAGCAGTTGGTCTAGCGGGGGTACCAATGAGCAGTTCTTC. Filled out from reference TRBV28 and TRBJ2-1, the complete variable domain reads DVKVTQSSRYLVKRTGEKVFLECVQDMDHENMFWYRQDPGLGLRLIYFSYDVKMKEKGDIPEGYSVSREKKERFSLILESASTNQTSMYLCASSWSSGGTNEQFFGPGTRLTVL.

The rearrangement joins TRBV15 to TRBJ2-4; D remains ambiguous. Trimming took off 0 bases at V and 15 bases at J, with 6 bases between the two ends. Germline V gene data show CDR1 as LNHNV and CDR2 as YYDKDF (reference sequence). The CDR3 extends over 10 amino acids. The CDR3 loop reads CATSRDRLYF. The CDR3 coding sequence is TGTGCCACCAGCAGAGATCGTCTGTACTTC. Using reference TRBV15 and TRBJ2-4 for the parts outside the CDR3, the full variable domain is DAMVIQNPRYQVTQFGKPVTLSCSQTLNHNVMYWYQQKSSQAPKLLFHYYDKDFNNEADTPDNFQSRRPNTSFCFLDIRSPGLGDTAMYLCATSRDRLYFGAGTRLSVL.

V is TRBV29-1 and J is TRBJ1-2; D unresolved. The CDR3 runs to 12 residues. Trimming stripped 6 bases from V and 8 bases from J, with 16 bases between. CDR1 and CDR2 from the germline V gene are SQVTM and ANQGSEA. CDR3: CSVPPDGMGYTF. CDR3 DNA: TGCAGCGTGCCACCTGACGGGATGGGCTACACCTTC.

J is TRBJ1-1 and V is TRBV4-3; D is undetermined. CDR3 size: 13 residues. Germline-derived CDR1 and CDR2 are LGHNA and YSLEER. V was pared by 1 base and J by 4 bases, with 7 bases between. This CDR3 reads CASSQAGSTEAFF. CDR3 nucleotide sequence: TGCGCCAGCAGCCAAGCCGGGTCCACTGAAGCTTTCTTT.

The chain carries TRBV4-3 and TRBJ1-1; no clear D gene. The CDR3 runs to 15 residues. The germline V gene has CDR1 LGHNA and CDR2 YSLEER. V lost 4 bases, J lost 1 base, and 13 bases lay in between. CDR3 DNA: TGCGCCAGCAGCCCCGTTTTTCGGGAGAACACTGAAGCTTTCTTT. This sequence encodes CASSPVFRENTEAFF.

This chain joins TRBV27 and TRBJ1-4; 7 positions agree with TRBD1. Trimming removed 5 bases from V and 8 bases from J; junction bases left unmatched: 11. CDR1 MNHEY and CDR2 SMNVEV come from the germline V gene (reference sequence). This CDR3 contains 15 residues. The CDR3 DNA sequence: TGTGCCAGCAGTGAAGCCCCCGGGACAGCGGAAAAACTGTTTTTT. This encodes CASSEAPGTAEKLFF.

The V gene is TRBV10-3, the J gene TRBJ1-5, with 7 bases matching TRBD1. The CDR3 spans 16 residues. V lost 0 bases to trimming and J lost 6 bases; unmatched junction nucleotides: 8. Germline V lookup: CDR1 ENHRY, CDR2 SYGVKD. CDR3 bases: TGTGCCATCAGTGAGTCCATGGGACAGTCCAGTCAGCCCCAGCATTTT. As protein: CAISESMGQSSQPQHF.

This chain uses TRBV6-1 with TRBJ1-2, with 9 nucleotides matching TRBD1. The germline V gene has CDR1 MNHNS and CDR2 SASEGT. With 8 bases clipped from V and 4 bases from J, the junction kept 5 bases outside the gene matches. This CDR3 spans 13 amino acids. The CDR3 reads CASEGQGLYGYTF. The CDR3 coding sequence is TGTGCCAGCGAGGGACAGGGCCTCTATGGCTACACCTTC.

The V call is TRBV19, the J call TRBJ2-7, with D perhaps TRBD1 (6 bases). The length of the CDR3 is 14 residues. V lost 3 bases and J 4 bases, leaving 13 bases between the germline ends. Germline V CDR1 and CDR2: LNHDA, SQIVND (reference sequence). CDR3 protein: CASSIRQVDYEQYF. CDR3 nucleotides: TGTGCCAGTAGTATTCGACAGGTGGATTACGAGCAGTACTTC.

The chain employs TRBV4-3 and TRBJ1-1; no firm D call. Trimming took off 1 base at V and 2 bases at J, with 11 bases between the two ends. The CDR3 sequence is 15 residues long. Germline V CDR1 and CDR2: LGHNA, YSLEER. The CDR3 DNA follows: TGCGCCAGCAGCCAAGCCGGGATCGTAAACACTGAAGCTTTCTTT. Encoded protein: CASSQAGIVNTEAFF.

The V call is TRBV7-9, the J call TRBJ2-1; D is undetermined. From germline, CDR1 is SEHNR and CDR2 FQNEAQ (reference sequence). Trimming left V 5 bases short and J 2 bases short, with 13 bases between. This CDR3 is 15 amino acids long. The CDR3 is CASSMSGPPYNEQFF. In DNA form, the CDR3 reads TGTGCCAGCAGCATGAGTGGTCCCCCCTACAATGAGCAGTTCTTC. The full variable domain, with the rest looked up from reference TRBV7-9 and TRBJ2-1, is DTGVSQNPRHKITKRGQNVTFRCDPISEHNRLYWYRQTLGQGPEFLTYFQNEAQLEKSRLLSDRFSAERPKGSFSTLEIQRTEQGDSAMYLCASSMSGPPYNEQFFGPGTRLTVL.

The chain combines TRBV10-3 with TRBJ2-7; 9 bases are shared with TRBD2. Per germline, CDR1 ENHRY and CDR2 SYGVKD. Trimming at V came to 4 bases and at J to 2 bases, leaving 15 bases not matched to a gene. This CDR3 is 18 amino acids long. The CDR3: CAISAPPAGGQLTYEQYF. The CDR3, as DNA: TGTGCCATCAGTGCCCCTCCGGCGGGGGGGCAATTAACCTACGAGCAGTACTTC.

This clone was observed a handful of times. V and J are TRBV4-3 and TRBJ2-7, with 14 bases identical to TRBD2. There are 16 residues in the CDR3. The germline gives CDR1 LGHNA, CDR2 YSLEER. Trimming at V came to 2 bases and at J to 5 bases, leaving 5 bases not matched to a gene. The CDR3 region has the DNA TGCGCCAGCAGCCAAATCCCGGGACTAGCGGGGGACGAGCAGTACTTC. The encoded protein is CASSQIPGLAGDEQYF.

The chain uses TRBV5-5 and TRBJ1-5; D remains ambiguous. Germline V gene lookup returns CDR1 SGHKS and CDR2 YYEKEE (reference sequence). The V gene lost 0 bases and the J gene lost 0 bases, with 7 bases spanning the gap. The CDR3 sequence is 15 residues long. This CDR3 is CASSLVHLSNQPQHF. The CDR3 DNA reads as TGTGCCAGCAGCTTGGTTCACCTTAGCAATCAGCCCCAGCATTTT.